Listed here are 18 T cell receptor beta chains from one sample, sequenced in a study of blood T cell repertoires in COVID-19. Repertoires were generated with immunoSEQ multiplex PCR, while TCRdb's copy carries only in-frame clones and drops some. Here the sample spans 300,000 to 400,000 clones, around 91% being singletons. Sequencing was carried out using peripheral blood. The receptors were gathered from a woman aged 18-29 years who had recovered from COVID-19.

With regard to this clone: Within the sample, other DNA sequences also encode this same CDR3. The chain joins TRBV3-1 (or the pseudogene TRBV3-2) to TRBJ1-5; tentative D call: TRBD1 (5 bases). From germline, CDR1 is LGHDT and CDR2 YNNKEL (reference sequence). Trimming removed 1 base at V and 7 bases at J, with 11 bases between. The CDR3 spans 14 residues. As DNA, the CDR3 is TGTGCCAGCAGCCAAGGGGGGGGAAGGCAGCCCCAGCATTTT. This translates into CASSQGGGRQPQHF.

There are a few counts of this clone. The V and J genes are TRBV25-1 and TRBJ1-2, with TRBD1 as a possible D gene (5 bases). V was cut by 6 bases and J by 6 bases, with 17 bases left in between. CDR1 is MGHDK and CDR2 is SYGVNS in the germline V gene. The CDR3 consists of 14 residues. For the CDR3, the DNA is TGTGCCAGCAGCGAGGACACCAGACTGAATGGCTACACCTTC. It is translated as CASSEDTRLNGYTF.

The rearrangement uses TRBV2 and TRBJ2-7, with D tentatively TRBD1 (6 bases). CDR3 length equals 12 residues. CDR1 and CDR2 from the germline V gene are SNHLY and FYNNEI. The ends were cut back, 4 bases at V and 6 bases at J, with 10 bases in the middle. The CDR3 reads CASSVQGPEQYV. DNA of the CDR3: TGTGCCAGCAGTGTGCAGGGGCCCGAGCAGTACGTC.

The chain has TRBV4-3 and TRBJ2-3; unclear D gene. The germline V gene has CDR1 LGHNA and CDR2 YSLEER. CDR3 size: 16 residues. V was shortened by 4 bases and J by 2 bases, with 16 bases between the two germline ends. CDR3 sequence (DNA): TGCGCCAGCAGCCCATACTTAGTGCCCACCACAGATACGCAGTATTTT. It is translated as CASSPYLVPTTDTQYF.

The gene calls are TRBV18 and TRBJ1-4, with D hard to call. The CDR3 extends over 15 amino acids. The V end lost 2 bases, the J end lost 2 bases, and 9 bases lay between the germline ends. CDR1 is KGHSH and CDR2 is LQKENI in the germline V gene. Here the CDR3 reads CASSPNPGTNEKLFF. The CDR3 DNA is TGTGCCAGCTCACCAAACCCGGGGACTAATGAAAAACTGTTTTTT. Looking up the rest from reference TRBV18 and TRBJ1-4 gives the full variable domain: NAGVMQNPRHLVRRRGQEARLRCSPMKGHSHVYWYRQLPEEGLKFMVYLQKENIIDESGMPKERFSAEFPKEGPSILRIQQVVRGDSAAYFCASSPNPGTNEKLFFGSGTQLSVL.

This clone has only one observation. The rearrangement joins TRBV6-5 to TRBJ2-1, with D perhaps TRBD2 (5 bases). This CDR3 has 16 residues. The germline V and J ends were trimmed by 0 bases and 9 bases, with 18 bases remaining between them. The germline V gene has CDR1 MNHEY and CDR2 SVGAGI. CDR3 sequence: CASSYSRDSSNTEQFF. The CDR3 DNA follows: TGTGCCAGCAGTTACTCGAGGGATTCCAGCAATACTGAGCAGTTCTTC.

This clone was counted a single time. The chain employs TRBV5-4 and TRBJ2-5; TRBD2 matches at 10 bases. After removal of 3 bases from V and 5 bases from J, the junction contained 16 bases not matched to a gene. The CDR3 has 18 amino acids. Germline V gene lookup returns CDR1 SGHNT and CDR2 YYREEE (reference sequence). DNA for the CDR3: TGTGCCAGCAGCTCGGGACTAGCGCCTCACACCGCCCTGGAGACCCAGTACTTC. Translation gives CASSSGLAPHTALETQYF.

V and J are TRBV9 and TRBJ1-1; the D is unclear. V lost 0 bases and J 0 bases, leaving 9 bases between the germline ends. Germline-derived CDR1 and CDR2 are SGDLS and YYNGEE. This CDR3 spans 15 amino acids. CDR3 residues: CASSVGSVMNTEAFF. CDR3 bases: TGTGCCAGCAGCGTAGGGTCGGTGATGAACACTGAAGCTTTCTTT.

The chain recombines TRBV6-2 or TRBV6-3 with TRBJ2-7, with D possibly matching TRBD1 (5 bases). With 0 bases removed from V and 4 bases from J, the gap between germline ends came to 19 bases. The CDR3 sequence is 17 residues long. The germline CDR1 and CDR2 sequences are MNHEY and SVGEGT. The CDR3 region has the DNA TGTGCCAGCAGTTACTCGATCAGGTTAGGGGCCGTATACGAGCAGTACGTC. This sequence encodes CASSYSIRLGAVYEQYV.

This chain uses TRBV29-1 with TRBJ1-1; D is unresolved. Germline V gives CDR1 SQVTM, CDR2 ANQGSEA. V was clipped by 7 bases and J by 5 bases, with 14 bases between them. The CDR3 is 12 residues long. CDR3: CSAPWGGTEAFF. The CDR3 bases are TGCAGCGCCCCGTGGGGAGGGACTGAAGCTTTCTTT.

The CDR3 DNA sequence: TGTGCCAGCAGCAAAGCCTCCCTAGCGGGACCCTACGAGCAGTACGTC. Encoded protein: CASSKASLAGPYEQYV. The rearrangement links TRBV21-1 to TRBJ2-7; the table's TRBD2 call for D was not verified on the DNA. TRBV21-1 is listed as a pseudogene. The CDR3 has 16 amino acids.

The genes are TRBV5-6 and TRBJ2-1; D might be TRBD2 (5 bases). The length of the CDR3 is 15 residues. Trimming shortened V by 1 base and J by 5 bases, and 13 bases separated the two germline ends. Germline V gene sequence: CDR1 SGHDT, CDR2 YYEEEE. CDR3: CASSLSVWGDNEQFF. The CDR3 DNA follows: TGTGCCAGCAGCTTGTCAGTATGGGGAGACAATGAGCAGTTCTTC.

V and J are TRBV11-2 and TRBJ1-2; D call uncertain. CDR1 SGHAT and CDR2 FQNNGV come from the germline V gene. The germline V and J ends were trimmed by 5 bases and 1 base, with 14 bases remaining between them. This CDR3 has 15 amino acids. The CDR3 DNA reads TGTGCCAGCAGCCGCCTTCGAGAGGTTAACTATGGCTACACCTTC. It encodes CASSRLREVNYGYTF.

The rearrangement uses TRBV18 and TRBJ2-1; the match to TRBD1 covers 8 bases. The V and J ends lost 6 bases and 3 bases, in that order; junction bases with no gene match: 7. The CDR3 totals 15 residues. The germline gives CDR1 KGHSH, CDR2 LQKENI. CDR3 nucleotides: TGTGCCAGCTCTCCTCGGACAGGGATCTACAATGAGCAGTTCTTC. Protein product: CASSPRTGIYNEQFF.

This clone was recorded only once. This sequence joins TRBV27 and TRBJ2-6; TRBD1 aligns across 9 bases. The CDR3 has 19 residues. CDR1 and CDR2 (germline): MNHEY, SMNVEV (reference sequence). V was pared by 5 bases and J by 1 base, with 12 bases of the junction left unmatched. The CDR3 DNA reads TGTGCCAGCAGTAACCTCGGGACAGGGCTTTTTTCTGGGGCCAACGTCCTGACTTTC. Amino acid sequence: CASSNLGTGLFSGANVLTF.

The chain has TRBV30 and TRBJ2-3; no definite D call. Germline CDR1 GTSNPN, CDR2 SVGIG (reference sequence). The V end was cut by 5 bases, the J end by 8 bases, with 14 bases between. The CDR3 has 12 amino acids. The CDR3 bases are TGTGCCTGGGTATCCCGTTCGGGTACGCAGTATTTT. Amino acids: CAWVSRSGTQYF.

The chain combines TRBV5-8 with TRBJ2-3, with TRBD2 identical over 8 bases. The trim removed 2 bases at V and 2 bases at J, leaving 13 bases unmatched. Germline-derived CDR1 and CDR2 are SGHTS and YDEGEE. The CDR3 is 18 residues long. The CDR3 spells CASSLSVAGLITTDTQYF. The CDR3 region has the DNA TGTGCCAGCAGCTTATCGGTAGCGGGATTAATAACCACAGATACGCAGTATTTT.

This chain uses TRBV7-9 with TRBJ2-1; 9 bases line up with TRBD2. Losses at the gene ends were 0 bases for V and 8 bases for J; bases not matched to a gene: 11. This CDR3 has 17 amino acids. Per germline, CDR1 SEHNR and CDR2 FQNEAQ (reference sequence). The DNA for the CDR3 is TGTGCCAGCAGCTTAGCGGTGGCTAGCGGGGTGGGCCATGAGCAGTTCTTC. Amino acid sequence: CASSLAVASGVGHEQFF.